This TCR beta chain was identified during a study of siplizumab effects on memory and regulatory T cells. Findings of the study overall: Mappable CD4+ clones that were alloreactive averaged approximately 70% Treg-derived with siplizumab versus approximately 27% in controls.

Germline lookup yields CDR1 DFQATT and CDR2 SNEGSKA (reference sequence). The CDR3 length is 11 residues. Trimming cost V 7 bases and J 5 bases, with 11 bases left between them. For every sample, about 10^5 TCR templates were assayed. Clones were read by immunoSEQ multiplex PCR, and TCRdb kept only the in-frame ones, dropping some. Among just under 85,000 clones listed, roughly 87% were seen once. As for this clone: Its target is unknown.

The source material was Tregs sorted from blood. The chain uses TRBV20-1 and TRBJ1-2, with D uncertain. The source is a human donor in good health. The CDR3 nucleotides are TGCAGTGTGAGGAAATATTATGGCTACACCTTC. Translating it yields CSVRKYYGYTF.